The 14 T cell receptor beta chains reported below all come from one sample, sequenced in a study of T-cell memory formation after mild COVID-19. MiXCR, run by TCRdb on the 5' RACE reads, gives a single entry per CDR3 protein. The sample consists of roughly 410,000 distinct CDR3 sequences, 24% of them appearing once. Sequencing was done on a sample of PBMCs or a T cell subset sorted from them (not recorded which). The origin of the receptors is an adult woman who had mild COVID-19 (a few samples of this study predate the infection). Cell type and time point are not known.

The chain couples TRBV9 to TRBJ1-2; 8 positions agree with TRBD1. In germline, CDR1 is SGDLS, CDR2 YYNGEE. The CDR3 is made up of 15 amino acids. The junction had 11 bases not matched to a gene; V was cut back by 4 bases and J by 6 bases. The CDR3 DNA reads as TGTGCCAGCAGCCCTACCGTGGGACAGGAGAATGGCTACACCTTC. Translating it yields CASSPTVGQENGYTF.

This clonotype was observed a few times. The chain links TRBV7-3 to TRBJ2-7; no clear D gene. Germline V gives CDR1 SGHTA, CDR2 FQGTGA. This CDR3 spans 13 amino acids. Trimming cost V 5 bases and J 3 bases, with 11 bases left between them. Here the CDR3 reads CASSPSIGYEQYF. CDR3 nucleotides: TGTGCCAGCAGCCCATCTATCGGCTACGAGCAGTACTTC.

This clonotype was found many times. The J gene is TRBJ1-2, the V gene TRBV14, with no clear D. Germline V gene sequence: CDR1 SGHDN, CDR2 FVKESK. This CDR3 contains 13 residues. V gave up 1 base and J gave up 8 bases, with 11 bases separating them. The DNA for the CDR3 is TGTGCCAGCAGCCAAGGTTTACTGATGGGCTACACCTTC. Translation gives CASSQGLLMGYTF.

The rearrangement joins TRBV20-1 to TRBJ2-5, with D hard to call. CDR1 is DFQATT and CDR2 is SNEGSKA in the germline V gene (reference sequence). V shed 5 bases and J shed 9 bases, with 10 bases lying between them. The CDR3 is made up of 10 amino acids. CDR3 in amino acids: CSALSYPQYF. In DNA, the CDR3 is TGCAGTGCTCTCTCTTACCCCCAGTACTTC.

V is TRBV12-3 or TRBV12-4 and J is TRBJ2-5; D is possibly TRBD2 (6 bases). The CDR3 length is 14 residues. The ends were cut back, 6 bases at V and 5 bases at J, with 16 bases in the middle. CDR3 DNA sequence: TGTGCCAGCAGGCTACCTAGCGCTCGGGAGACCCAGTACTTC. Its protein product is CASRLPSARETQYF.

This clonotype was recorded at least ten times. The gene calls are TRBV3-1 and TRBJ1-1; tentatively, D is TRBD1 (5 bases). Trimming stripped 0 bases from V and 1 base from J, with 6 bases between. This CDR3 is built from 14 residues. Germline V gene lookup returns CDR1 LGHDT and CDR2 YNNKEL (reference sequence). The CDR3 loop is CASSQEGGNTEAFF. The CDR3 bases are TGTGCCAGCAGCCAAGAGGGGGGGAACACTGAAGCTTTCTTT. Full variable domain (missing parts from reference TRBV3-1 and TRBJ1-1): DTAVSQTPKYLVTQMGNDKSIKCEQNLGHDTMYWYKQDSKKFLKIMFSYNNKELIINETVPNRFSPKSPDKAHLNLHINSLELGDSAVYFCASSQEGGNTEAFFGQGTRLTVV.

In its sample, this clonotype was seen a few times. The genes are TRBV5-1 and TRBJ1-1; no clear D. This CDR3 has 13 residues. The germline gives CDR1 SGHRS, CDR2 YFSETQ. The ends were cut back, 4 bases at V and 5 bases at J, with 12 bases in the middle. The CDR3 nucleotides are TGCGCCAGCAGCCAAATGAGGAGGACTGAAGCTTTCTTT. Protein: CASSQMRRTEAFF.

This clonotype was seen only a few times. V and J are TRBV4-1 and TRBJ2-1, with TRBD2 identical over 7 bases. Germline V CDR1 and CDR2: MGHRA, YSYEKL. The CDR3 totals 16 residues. V was clipped by 0 bases and J by 3 bases; unmatched bases: 5. DNA of the CDR3: TGCGCCAGCAGCCAAGATGCTAGCGGAAGCTACAATGAGCAGTTCTTC. Translated, it gives CASSQDASGSYNEQFF.

The rearrangement links TRBV6-5 to TRBJ1-1; 8 nucleotides agree with TRBD1. The germline V gene has CDR1 MNHEY and CDR2 SVGAGI. J was trimmed by 4 bases and V by 0 bases; bases with no gene match: 7. This CDR3 is built from 16 residues. CDR3 residues: CASSYSRTGTGTEAFF. DNA of the CDR3: TGTGCCAGCAGTTACTCAAGGACAGGGACGGGCACTGAAGCTTTCTTT.

This clonotype occurred a few times. The chain links TRBV7-9 to TRBJ2-7; no clear D gene. V shed 1 base and J shed 2 bases, with 9 bases lying between them. The CDR3 is made up of 14 amino acids. Germline V lookup: CDR1 SEHNR, CDR2 FQNEAQ (reference sequence). In nucleotides, the CDR3 is TGTGCCAGCAGCTTAGTACAGCCGACCTACGAGCAGTACTTC. Protein: CASSLVQPTYEQYF.

In DNA form, the CDR3 reads TGTGCCAGTAGCATATCGCGGGACATACTCTACGAGCAGTACTTC. Its protein product is CASSISRDILYEQYF. The chain uses TRBV19 and TRBJ2-7; perhaps D is TRBD1 or TRBD2 (6 bases each). Trimming cost V 6 bases and J 3 bases, with 18 bases left between them. Per germline, CDR1 LNHDA and CDR2 SQIVND (reference sequence). The CDR3 contains 15 residues.

This chain joins TRBV5-1 and TRBJ1-1; D is perhaps TRBD1 (6 bases). Germline V gene lookup returns CDR1 SGHRS and CDR2 YFSETQ. V was clipped by 0 bases and J by 3 bases, with 12 bases between them. This CDR3 contains 15 residues. CDR3 nucleotide sequence: TGCGCCAGCAGCTTGGATGGGGGGCAATACACTGAAGCTTTCTTT. This encodes CASSLDGGQYTEAFF.

This clonotype was picked up a small number of times. V usage is TRBV5-1 and J usage is TRBJ2-7; a possible D gene is TRBD2 (5 bases). Germline assignment: CDR1 SGHRS and CDR2 YFSETQ. The CDR3 sequence is 14 residues long. V lost 3 bases and J lost 2, with 12 bases in between. CDR3 region: CASSSTMRAYEQYF. CDR3 DNA sequence: TGCGCCAGCAGCTCTACAATGAGGGCCTACGAGCAGTACTTC.

The chain links TRBV20-1 to TRBJ1-1; D not certain. Trimming shortened V by 3 bases and J by 1 base, and 9 bases separated the two germline ends. The CDR3 is 13 residues long. The germline CDR1 and CDR2 sequences are DFQATT and SNEGSKA (reference sequence). The CDR3 nucleotides are TGCAGTGCTAGTAGACACGGGAACACTGAAGCTTTCTTT. Residues: CSASRHGNTEAFF.